This passage covers 3 T cell receptor beta chains from one sample sequenced in a study of CD8+CD57+ T cells in acquired aplastic anemia. According to the study, genomic DNA was the template for TCR beta VDJ and CDR3 profiling. TCRdb analysed the reads with MiXCR anew, one entry per CDR3 protein. The table lists about 200,000 distinct CDR3 sequences, 55% to 65% of them singletons. Previously, flow cytometry had revealed CD8+CD57+ cell expansion in the patients chosen for sequencing. Sequenced input: sorted CD4+, CD8+, or CD8+CD57+ T cells (not recorded which) from PBMCs. The receptors come from a human donor with aplastic anemia.

This clonotype was seen only once. The CDR3 sequence is CSATGLAGPFF. The CDR3 DNA reads TGCAGTGCAACGGGACTAGCGGGCCCGTTCTTC. The J gene is TRBJ2-1, the V gene TRBV20-1; 12 positions agree with TRBD2. Germline lookup yields CDR1 DFQATT and CDR2 SNEGSKA (reference sequence). This CDR3 region has 11 residues. Trimming at V came to 6 bases and at J to 15 bases, leaving 6 bases not matched to a gene.

The chain uses TRBV25-1 and TRBJ1-2; tentative D call: TRBD1 (6 bases). Trimming cost V 1 base and J 5 bases, with 14 bases left between them. Per the germline V gene, CDR1 is MGHDK and CDR2 is SYGVNS. The CDR3 spans 15 residues. CDR3 in amino acids: CASSESGGRWYGYTF. The CDR3 nucleotides read TGTGCCAGCAGTGAATCGGGGGGGCGTTGGTATGGCTACACCTTC.

This chain connects TRBV29-1 to TRBJ2-1; D might be TRBD2 (5 bases). CDR3 size: 13 residues. V was cut by 4 bases and J by 9 bases, with 16 bases left in between. Looked up from germline, CDR1 is SQVTM and CDR2 is ANQGSEA. Written as DNA, the CDR3 is TGCAGCGTTGCAGATAATGGAGGAACTGAGCAGTTCTTC. Translated, it gives CSVADNGGTEQFF.